A single sample is the source of the 27 T cell receptor beta chains below, sequenced in a study of metastatic and nonmetastatic thyroid tumors. Until they underwent thyroid surgery, no patient had received any treatment. From the PCR reads, TCRdb re-called clones with MiXCR. The sample contains around 16,000 clones, about 25% of which appear only once. Sequenced material: blood. These TCRs come from a male donor with papillary thyroid cancer or a benign thyroid nodule (not recorded which). Some clones in this sample may be carry-over from other donors' samples.

This clone was detected many times. This chain uses TRBV5-4 with TRBJ2-3; TRBD1 is a possible D gene (6 bases). Germline V gene lookup returns CDR1 SGHNT and CDR2 YYREEE (reference sequence). The ends were cut back, 5 bases at V and 6 bases at J, with 19 bases in the middle. CDR3 length: 15 amino acids. The CDR3 DNA is TGTGCCAGCAGGATGTTGGGGGCCCCGCTGGATACGCAGTATTTT. Its protein product is CASRMLGAPLDTQYF.

This clone qualifies as large. The chain has TRBV6-5 and TRBJ1-1; perhaps TRBD1 as D (5 bases). V lost 2 bases to trimming and J lost 10 bases, with 11 bases between them. Germline assignment: CDR1 MNHEY and CDR2 SVGAGI. This CDR3 contains 12 residues. The CDR3: CASSYGDGAAFF. CDR3 nucleotide sequence: TGTGCCAGCAGTTACGGGGATGGGGCAGCTTTCTTT.

This clone was detected ten times or more. The chain joins TRBV20-1 to TRBJ2-7, with 7 nucleotides matching TRBD1. CDR1 is DFQATT, CDR2 SNEGSKA, per germline (reference sequence). V dropped 6 bases and J dropped 3; count of bases not matched to a gene: 5. The CDR3 is made up of 12 amino acids. CDR3 residues: CSAIGDSYEQYF. The CDR3 nucleotides are TGCAGTGCCATAGGGGACAGCTACGAGCAGTACTTC.

This clone occurred many times. This chain uses TRBV19 with TRBJ2-3, with 10 bases that match TRBD1. This CDR3 has 19 residues. V shed 3 bases, J shed 2 bases, and the junction held 14 bases outside the gene matches. Germline V lookup: CDR1 LNHDA, CDR2 SQIVND (reference sequence). CDR3 amino acids: CASSIFGTGDLLYTDTQYF. The CDR3 DNA sequence: TGTGCCAGTAGTATTTTCGGGACAGGGGACCTTTTATACACAGATACGCAGTATTTT.

Ten or more counts support this clone. The rearrangement links TRBV6-1 to TRBJ1-4; TRBD1 agrees at 10 bases. The junction had 5 bases not matched to a gene; V was cut back by 5 bases and J by 2 bases. CDR3 size: 16 residues. Germline-derived CDR1 and CDR2 are MNHNS and SASEGT. The CDR3 reads CASSSPGQGTNEKLFF. The CDR3 DNA sequence: TGTGCCAGCAGTTCCCCGGGACAGGGGACTAATGAAAAACTGTTTTTT.

In its sample, this clone was seen a few times. At one of its ends the junction is not consistent with the germline gene, which may arise from a read error. The rearrangement joins TRBV6-1 to TRBJ1-2; 10 positions match TRBD1. The CDR3 contains 13 residues. Germline CDR1 and CDR2: MNHNS and SASEGT. In DNA, the CDR3 is TGTGTCAGCAGAGGGACAGGGGACAGGATCTACACCTTC. Protein sequence: CVSRGTGDRIYTF.

This chain uses TRBV18 with TRBJ2-5; 9 bases map to TRBD2. Losses at the gene ends were 3 bases for V and 4 bases for J; bases not matched to a gene: 9. Germline CDR1 KGHSH, CDR2 LQKENI. The CDR3 runs to 16 residues. CDR3 sequence reads: CASSPAAGGQGETQYF. The CDR3 DNA reads as TGTGCCAGCTCACCGGCGGCGGGAGGGCAGGGAGAGACCCAGTACTTC.

This clone was recorded many times. V usage is TRBV25-1 and J usage is TRBJ2-1; a possible D gene is TRBD1 (6 bases). This CDR3 spans 14 amino acids. With 7 bases removed from V and 6 bases from J, the gap between germline ends came to 16 bases. Germline V gene sequence: CDR1 MGHDK, CDR2 SYGVNS. The CDR3 region has the DNA TGTGCCAGCACACAGCCCAGAGGGGGCAATGAGCAGTTCTTC. Its translation is CASTQPRGGNEQFF.

The chain recombines TRBV20-1 with TRBJ1-5; 7 bases fit TRBD1. The V and J ends lost 6 bases and 0 bases, in that order; junction bases with no gene match: 5. The CDR3 runs 14 residues. CDR1 and CDR2 (germline): DFQATT, SNEGSKA (reference sequence). The CDR3 region is CSARGGNSNQPQHF. CDR3 sequence (DNA): TGCAGTGCCAGGGGGGGAAATAGCAATCAGCCCCAGCATTTT.

The sample holds many counts of this clone. The genes are TRBV12-5 and TRBJ2-3; 9 nucleotides match TRBD2. V trimming: 10 bases; J trimming: 6 bases; junction bases outside the gene matches: 11. Germline V gene lookup returns CDR1 LGHNT and CDR2 FRNRAP. The CDR3 is 14 amino acids. The CDR3 DNA sequence: TGTGCTACGCGTGGGCTAGCGGGGCGGGATACGCAGTATTTT. This sequence encodes CATRGLAGRDTQYF.

By frequency in the sample, this clone is medium-sized. V usage is TRBV11-3 and J usage is TRBJ2-3; D perhaps matches TRBD2 (6 bases). This CDR3 is 15 amino acids long. Germline V gives CDR1 SGHNT, CDR2 YENEEA. V lost 5 bases to trimming and J lost 5 bases, with 17 bases between them. Here the CDR3 reads CASSPKVGSGDTQYF. CDR3 coding DNA: TGTGCCAGCAGCCCTAAGGTCGGGAGTGGAGATACGCAGTATTTT.

In this sample, this clone is medium-sized. The chain joins TRBV6-1 to TRBJ2-1; 8 bases are shared with TRBD1. V gave up 5 bases and J gave up 7 bases; unmatched junction bases: 13. Per the germline V gene, CDR1 is MNHNS and CDR2 is SASEGT. CDR3 length: 16 amino acids. CDR3 nucleotide sequence: TGTGCCAGCAGTACACCTCCAGGGGGCCCCCTTAATGAGCAGTTCTTC. It is translated as CASSTPPGGPLNEQFF.

This chain uses TRBV4-1 with TRBJ1-2, with D unclear. Germline CDR1 and CDR2: MGHRA and YSYEKL. Trimming shortened V by 0 bases and J by 7 bases, and 3 bases separated the two germline ends. This CDR3 is built from 11 residues. For the CDR3, the DNA is TGCGCCAGCAGCCAAGATGGTGGCTACACCTTC. This translates into CASSQDGGYTF.

This clone was found once. The J gene is TRBJ2-3, the V gene TRBV11-3; TRBD2 is a possible D gene (6 bases). Trimming removed 8 bases at V and 10 bases at J, with 19 bases between. CDR3 size: 13 residues. Germline-derived CDR1 and CDR2 are SGHNT and YENEEA. The CDR3 reads CASRLDKGLPQYF. CDR3 sequence (DNA): TGTGCCAGCCGATTAGATAAAGGACTACCGCAGTATTTT.

This clone was found a few times. This chain connects TRBV6-1 to TRBJ2-5, with 8 bases that match TRBD1. V was pared by 6 bases and J by 4 bases, with 7 bases of the junction left unmatched. The CDR3 is 14 residues long. Germline V gene data show CDR1 as MNHNS and CDR2 as SASEGT. This chain's CDR3 is CASSPNTGGETQYF. As DNA, the CDR3 is TGTGCCAGCAGCCCGAACACAGGGGGAGAGACCCAGTACTTC.

Points on this clone: The junction and the germline gene differ at one end; a read error may be behind it. J is TRBJ2-6 and V is TRBV7-9; D possibly corresponds to TRBD1 (5 bases). The CDR3 sequence is 15 residues long. Germline V CDR1 and CDR2: SEHNR, FQNEAQ (reference sequence). CDR3 DNA: TGTGCCAGCACCTACCTAGTGTCTGGGGCCAACGTCCTTACTTTC. Its protein is CASTYLVSGANVLTF.

In its sample, this clone was seen many times. This chain connects TRBV28 to TRBJ1-2; D is uncertain. Trimming stripped 10 bases from V and 3 bases from J, with 6 bases between. Looked up from germline, CDR1 is MDHEN and CDR2 is SYDVKM. This CDR3 comprises 10 residues. CDR3 amino acids: CATRDYGYTF. The CDR3 region has the DNA TGTGCCACCCGGGACTATGGCTACACCTTC.

This clone occurred a few times. The V and J genes are TRBV24-1 and TRBJ1-1; 7 nucleotides line up with TRBD1. The V and J ends lost 4 bases and 4 bases, in that order; junction bases with no gene match: 2. Germline V gene sequence: CDR1 KGHDR, CDR2 SFDVKD. This CDR3 has 13 amino acids. In nucleotides, the CDR3 is TGTGCCACCAGTGACCGACAGGGCACTGAAGCTTTCTTT. Protein product: CATSDRQGTEAFF.

The chain links TRBV19 to TRBJ1-5, with 9 bases that match TRBD1. This CDR3 is built from 15 residues. CDR1 is LNHDA and CDR2 is SQIVND in the germline V gene (reference sequence). V lost 6 bases and J lost 4; bases outside the gene matches: 7. The CDR3 loop reads CASSLTGGGNQPQHF. DNA of the CDR3: TGTGCCAGTAGCCTAACAGGGGGCGGGAATCAGCCCCAGCATTTT.

V and J are TRBV20-1 and TRBJ2-5; D uncertain. Trimming removed 3 bases from V and 4 bases from J, with 21 bases in between. This CDR3 is built from 16 residues. Per germline, CDR1 DFQATT and CDR2 SNEGSKA (reference sequence). The CDR3 protein is CSASSSQPLQPETQYF. The CDR3, as DNA: TGCAGTGCTAGTTCTAGTCAACCTCTCCAACCAGAGACCCAGTACTTC.

This clone was observed many times. This chain connects TRBV10-1 to TRBJ1-4, with 8 bases that match TRBD1. CDR3 length equals 14 residues. J was trimmed by 7 bases and V by 3 bases; bases with no gene match: 4. Germline values: CDR1 WNHNN, CDR2 SYGVQD (reference sequence). For the CDR3, the DNA is TGCGCCAGCAGTGATTCCGGGACAGGTGAAAAACTGTTTTTT. This codes for CASSDSGTGEKLFF.

This clone has a single count. A junction end diverges from the germline sequence, so it may reflect a read error. The V and J genes are TRBV11-2 and TRBJ2-7; a weak D match, TRBD2 (5 bases). The CDR3 loop spans 17 amino acids. Germline loops: CDR1 SGHAT, CDR2 FQNNGV. The CDR3 region is CASILVSPPGGGWQQYF. DNA for the CDR3: TGTGCCAGCATCTTAGTGTCCCCCCCGGGCGGCGGGTGGCAACAGTACTTC. Complete variable domain (other parts from reference TRBV11-2 and TRBJ2-7): EAGVAQSPRYKIIEKRQSVAFWCNPISGHATLYWYQQILGQGPKLLIQFQNNGVVDDSQLPKDRFSAERLKGVDSTLKIQPAKLEDSAVYLCASILVSPPGGGWQQYFGPGTRLTVT.

This clone was detected ten times or more. The chain has TRBV5-6 and TRBJ1-5; D is possibly TRBD1 (5 bases). Germline V gene data show CDR1 as SGHDT and CDR2 as YYEEEE. CDR3 size: 12 residues. V was pared by 4 bases and J by 7 bases, with 9 bases between. The DNA for the CDR3 is TGTGCCAGCAGCGGGGCGGGCCAGCCCCAGCATTTT. This sequence encodes CASSGAGQPQHF.

This clone was counted a few times. CDR3 amino acids: CASSPPGEQLHEQYF. CDR3 in DNA: TGTGCCAGTAGCCCGCCGGGAGAACAACTCCACGAGCAGTACTTC. The genes are TRBV19 and TRBJ2-7, with TRBD2 as a possible D gene (6 bases). With 6 bases removed from V and 5 bases from J, the gap between germline ends came to 20 bases. This CDR3 comprises 15 residues. Looked up from germline, CDR1 is LNHDA and CDR2 is SQIVND (reference sequence).

This clone is categorized as medium-sized. The chain combines TRBV28 with TRBJ2-7; tentatively, D is TRBD1 (5 bases). This CDR3 is 14 amino acids long. V lost 2 bases to trimming and J lost 3 bases, with 11 bases between them. The germline V gene encodes CDR1 MDHEN and CDR2 SYDVKM. As DNA, the CDR3 is TGTGCCAGCAGTTTAAACCAGGGATTCTACGAGCAGTACTTC. Translated, it gives CASSLNQGFYEQYF.

The V call is TRBV4-1, the J call TRBJ1-1; D not resolved. The V end lost 4 bases, the J end lost 5 bases, and 14 bases lay between the germline ends. CDR3 length: 14 residues. CDR1 and CDR2 (germline): MGHRA, YSYEKL. The CDR3 DNA reads TGCGCCAGCAGCCCAATCGGAGGGCAAACTGAAGCTTTCTTT. Its protein is CASSPIGGQTEAFF.

In this sample, this clone turned up many times. The chain couples TRBV19 to TRBJ2-5; 8 nucleotides agree with TRBD1. Per the germline V gene, CDR1 is LNHDA and CDR2 is SQIVND (reference sequence). The trim removed 7 bases at V and 1 base at J, leaving 5 bases unmatched. The length of the CDR3 is 14 residues. CDR3 in amino acids: CASKTGTGQETQYF. The CDR3 nucleotides read TGTGCCAGTAAAACCGGGACAGGCCAAGAGACCCAGTACTTC. The full variable domain, with the rest looked up from reference TRBV19 and TRBJ2-5, is DGGITQSPKYLFRKEGQNVTLSCEQNLNHDAMYWYRQDPGQGLRLIYYSQIVNDFQKGDIAEGYSVSREKKESFPLTVTSAQKNPTAFYLCASKTGTGQETQYFGPGTRLLVL.